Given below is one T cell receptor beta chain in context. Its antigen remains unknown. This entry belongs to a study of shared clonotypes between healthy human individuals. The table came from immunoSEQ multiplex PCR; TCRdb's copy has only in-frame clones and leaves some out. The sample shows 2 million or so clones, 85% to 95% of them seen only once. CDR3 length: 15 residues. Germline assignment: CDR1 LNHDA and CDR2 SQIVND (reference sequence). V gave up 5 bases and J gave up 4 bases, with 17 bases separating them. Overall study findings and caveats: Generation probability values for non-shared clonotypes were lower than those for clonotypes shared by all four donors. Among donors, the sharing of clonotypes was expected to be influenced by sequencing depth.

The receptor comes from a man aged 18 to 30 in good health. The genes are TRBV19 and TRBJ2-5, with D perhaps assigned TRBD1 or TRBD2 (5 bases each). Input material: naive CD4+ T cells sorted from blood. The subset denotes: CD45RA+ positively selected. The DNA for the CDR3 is TGTGCCAGTAGTCCAAAAAAGGGACCTGGAGAGACCCAGTACTTC. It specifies CASSPKKGPGETQYF. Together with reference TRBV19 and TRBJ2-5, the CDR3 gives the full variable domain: DGGITQSPKYLFRKEGQNVTLSCEQNLNHDAMYWYRQDPGQGLRLIYYSQIVNDFQKGDIAEGYSVSREKKESFPLTVTSAQKNPTAFYLCASSPKKGPGETQYFGPGTRLLVL.